This paragraph covers one T cell receptor (beta chain) sequence. Its antigen has not been determined. No base quality values were provided; no much bigger clone lies one nucleotide off. These data originate in a study of shared clonotypes between healthy human individuals (dated by TCRdb to the early 2020s). At the level of the whole study: The cohort included three men and two women between 18 and 49 years of age. For each donor, CD4 naive and CD4 memory were each given three plates, CD8 naive was given two plates, and CD8 memory was given one plate. To estimate repertoire size and how much clonotypes are shared between individuals, the study performed deep sequencing of blood TCR repertoires from 4 to 6 healthy adults. To increase sequencing depth and limit assay-specific biases, different laboratories used diverse techniques to prepare libraries and sequence TCR repertoires. Each donor's leukapheresis produced roughly between about 0.9 and 9.5 billion PBMCs.

The donors were healthy, HIV-negative adults who had no recently reported acute infections or vaccinations. Every donor was a Caucasian adult residing in Nashville, Tennessee, USA. CD8 memory samples were composed of magnetically selected CD45RO+ cells combined with CCR7-negative CD45RA+ effector memory (TemRA) cells. Blood was obtained by leukapheresis, after which PBMCs were separated by Ficoll-Histopaque density gradient centrifugation and cryopreserved in liquid nitrogen vapor phase. Analytical flow cytometry was used to check the purity and quantity of every magnetically sorted T cell population. Genomic DNA was isolated from each sorted fraction and quantified by UV absorbance on a Nanodrop 2000c. The V end loses 10 bases and the J end loses 10 bases, and a stretch of 26 bases separates them. The germline V gene gives CDR1 as MGHDK and CDR2 as SYGVNS. Counted from cysteine to phenylalanine, this CDR3 has 15 amino acids. CDR3 DNA is the only sequence kept; it has 45 bases, read in frame from the first base.

Using the deep immunoSEQ assay, multiplex PCR amplified TCR CDR3 regions from genomic DNA. Extracted genomic DNA from each cell subset was distributed evenly across all wells of several immunoSEQ 96-well plates, and each plate was treated as a replicate. For sorted subsets, about 220 ng of genomic DNA, equivalent to tens of thousands of T cell genomes, went into each replicate PCR. Purified libraries were quantified with a Qubit 3.0 fluorometer, sized on a Bioanalyzer 2100, and re-quantified with the KAPA Library Quantification kit. A separate single-read 150-cycle Illumina NextSeq 550 flow cell was used to sequence each immunoSEQ 96-well plate. In the authors' own workflow: Because the immunoSEQ output held only junctional sequences and lacked quality scores, the filtering could not match the filtering applied to full-length reads. Sequences were annotated with PyIR, a Python wrapper for IgBLAST v1.9, using IMGT germline references to assign V/J genes and CDR3. Any read was removed if the V/J assignment was weak (E-value above 1e-6), the CDR3 was missing, or the read contained stop codons, out-of-frame junctions, or ambiguous translated residues. V3J clonotypes were defined as sequences sharing an identical inferred V gene, J gene, and CDR3 amino acid sequence. The percentage overlap between two repertoires was calculated by dividing the number of shared unique clonotypes by the size of the smaller repertoire. Richness of each repertoire was evaluated using RTK rarefaction, the Chao1 estimator, and Recon v2.1 estimates of unobserved clonotypes. Generation probabilities were computed with OLGA for all TCRbeta clonotypes obtained by the gDNA method from a handful of donors. Entries here come from immuneACCESS through TCRdb and include only in-frame sequences with V and J called. Some clones fail to appear in such tables; in the studies checked, an unresolved V gene covers under half of the shortfall, and the cause of the remainder is unknown. The V and J calls and clone size were taken over from that table, and D and trimming were inferred from the DNA. This sample has around 100,000 clones in its table, and 55% to 80% of those were observed once. In total, the top ten clones hold around 24% of the sample.

What the authors observed across the whole study: Larger estimated clonotype richness was generally found for naive subsets than for memory subsets. When several donors were compared, the shared fraction of clonotypes was approximately 5% for naive CD4, about 4% for naive CD8, 2% to 2.5% for memory CD4, and approximately 0.4% for memory CD8. Compared with non-shared clonotypes, the clonotypes found in all four sorted-subset donors had higher generation probabilities. Sampling was restricted to blood, and TCR repertoires in tissues likely differ from the TCR repertoires found in blood. Because the study included only a small number of donors, the genetic and exposure-history diversity represented was limited. Rarefaction of sorted-subset datasets indicated incomplete sequencing despite the large sequencing depth. Pairwise subsampling led to the expectation that sequencing depth would affect the degree of clonotype sharing among donors.

This receptor chain uses TRBV25-1 and TRBJ2-1, with the D gene call left open. The sequence came from a woman aged 25 to 39 in good health. The sample was memory CD8+ T cells sorted from blood. The sample's cell subset or site label, decoded: CD45RO+ cells pooled with CCR7-negative TemRA cells. The CDR3 region: CATPQPHGILVEQFF. DNA sequence: TGTGCCACCCCTCAGCCCCATGGGATTCTTGTAGAGCAGTTCTTC.